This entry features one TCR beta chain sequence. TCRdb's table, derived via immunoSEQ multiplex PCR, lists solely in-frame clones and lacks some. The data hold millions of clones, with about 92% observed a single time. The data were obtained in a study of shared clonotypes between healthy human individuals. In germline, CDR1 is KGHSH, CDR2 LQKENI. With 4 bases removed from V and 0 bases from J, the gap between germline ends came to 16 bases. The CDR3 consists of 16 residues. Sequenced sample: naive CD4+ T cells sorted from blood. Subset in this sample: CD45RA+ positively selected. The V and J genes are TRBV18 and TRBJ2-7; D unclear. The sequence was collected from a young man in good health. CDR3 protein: CASSRDGLLGSYEQYF. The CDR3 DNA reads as TGTGCCAGCTCACGAGACGGGTTACTCGGCTCCTACGAGCAGTACTTC.